Below are 28 T cell receptor beta chains sequenced from a single sample in a study of blood T cell repertoires in COVID-19 (dated by TCRdb to 2020 to 2022). Libraries were constructed by the immunoSEQ multiplex PCR assay. The table comes from immuneACCESS by way of TCRdb, which keeps in-frame sequences with V and J called. Part of the clones is missing from these tables; in studies checked, under half for an unresolved V gene and the rest for unknown reasons. The sample yields fewer than 35,000 clones; around nine tenths were counted once. The ten largest make up roughly a quarter of the sample. Sequencing input: peripheral blood. These receptors originate from a woman older than 75 with active or convalescent COVID-19.

This clone has just one count. The chain employs TRBV15 and TRBJ1-2, with 7 bases that match TRBD1. In germline, CDR1 is LNHNV, CDR2 YYDKDF (reference sequence). The V and J ends lost 3 bases and 7 bases, in that order; junction bases with no gene match: 11. The CDR3 consists of 15 residues. CDR3 in DNA: TGTGCCACCAGCAGCCCGACAGGGTTGGGAAGTGGCTACACCTTC. This encodes CATSSPTGLGSGYTF.

V is TRBV3-1 (or the pseudogene TRBV3-2) and J is TRBJ2-1, with 10 bases identical to TRBD1. The J segment lost 7 bases and the V segment lost 0 bases, leaving 12 bases of the junction unmatched. The CDR3 has 18 amino acids. Looked up from germline, CDR1 is LGHDT and CDR2 is YNNKEL (reference sequence). CDR3 nucleotides: TGTGCCAGCAGCCAAGATCCCGGGACAGGGGTGAGGGTGAATGAGCAGTTCTTC. Protein sequence: CASSQDPGTGVRVNEQFF.

This chain links TRBV5-1 with TRBJ2-1, with 10 bases fitting TRBD2. J lost 6 bases, V lost 1 base, and 4 bases had no gene match. Germline CDR1 is SGHRS and CDR2 is YFSETQ. The CDR3 totals 15 residues. The CDR3 here is CASSLTASGGNEQFF. CDR3 coding DNA: TGCGCCAGCAGCTTGACGGCTAGCGGGGGCAATGAGCAGTTCTTC.

This clone is a singleton in its sample. The rearrangement links TRBV18 to TRBJ2-3; 11 bases are a match to TRBD2. V was pared by 2 bases and J by 2 bases, with 12 bases of the junction left unmatched. Germline CDR1 reads KGHSH; CDR2 reads LQKENI. The CDR3 has 19 residues. The CDR3 DNA reads as TGTGCCAGCTCACCAATCCAGGTCCCGGGACTAGCGGACACAGATACGCAGTATTTT. Translation gives CASSPIQVPGLADTDTQYF. The whole variable domain, filled in from reference TRBV18 and TRBJ2-3, reads NAGVMQNPRHLVRRRGQEARLRCSPMKGHSHVYWYRQLPEEGLKFMVYLQKENIIDESGMPKERFSAEFPKEGPSILRIQQVVRGDSAAYFCASSPIQVPGLADTDTQYFGPGTRLTVL.

The J gene is TRBJ1-1, the V gene TRBV19; the match to TRBD1 covers 8 bases. This CDR3 is 13 amino acids long. In germline, CDR1 is LNHDA, CDR2 SQIVND (reference sequence). Trimming took 8 bases from V and 2 from J; bases not matched to a gene: 4. CDR3 in DNA: TGTGCCAGTCGGGACAGGCAAAACACTGAAGCTTTCTTT. Protein sequence: CASRDRQNTEAFF.

V is TRBV2 and J is TRBJ2-6; 7 bases fit TRBD1. CDR3 size: 18 residues. Germline CDR1 reads SNHLY; CDR2 reads FYNNEI. The V segment lost 4 bases and the J segment 0 bases; nucleotides outside the gene matches: 9. CDR3 amino acids: CASSGGYGQDSGANVLTF. The CDR3 region has the DNA TGTGCCAGCAGTGGGGGGTATGGACAGGACTCTGGGGCCAACGTCCTGACTTTC.

The chain employs TRBV12-3 or TRBV12-4 and TRBJ2-1, with TRBD2 as a possible D gene (6 bases). The CDR3 loop spans 13 amino acids. With 2 bases removed from V and 7 bases from J, the gap between germline ends came to 9 bases. The CDR3 sequence: CASSLLGGNEQFF. DNA of the CDR3: TGTGCCAGCAGTTTATTAGGAGGGAATGAGCAGTTCTTC.

The chain recombines TRBV6-5 with TRBJ2-3; 9 nucleotides line up with TRBD1. V trimming: 2 bases; J trimming: 5 bases; junction bases outside the gene matches: 8. CDR3 size: 16 residues. The germline gives CDR1 MNHEY, CDR2 SVGAGI. Here the CDR3 reads CASSYGGQGGGDTQYF. CDR3 in DNA: TGTGCCAGCAGTTACGGGGGACAGGGCGGGGGAGATACGCAGTATTTT.

J is TRBJ2-1 and V is TRBV5-6, with D tentatively TRBD1 (6 bases). This CDR3 has 15 amino acids. Trimming took 4 bases from V and 0 from J, leaving 11 bases between them. The germline V gene encodes CDR1 SGHDT and CDR2 YYEEEE. The CDR3 loop is CASSRTEDSYNEQFF. The DNA for the CDR3 is TGTGCCAGCAGCAGGACAGAGGACTCCTACAATGAGCAGTTCTTC.

The chain recombines TRBV6-5 with TRBJ1-6, with D possibly being TRBD1 (5 bases). CDR1 is MNHEY and CDR2 is SVGAGI in the germline V gene. The CDR3 extends over 14 amino acids. V lost 2 bases, J lost 10 bases, and 12 bases lay in between. This CDR3 reads CASSYRGGGSPLHF. The CDR3 region has the DNA TGTGCCAGCAGTTACCGGGGGGGTGGATCACCCCTCCACTTT.

This clone was counted a single time. This chain connects TRBV11-2 to TRBJ1-4, with TRBD1 identical over 12 bases. The CDR3 length is 15 residues. Germline V CDR1 and CDR2: SGHAT, FQNNGV. V trimming: 3 bases; J trimming: 7 bases; junction bases outside the gene matches: 3. The CDR3 sequence: CASSFGTGGGEKLFF. The DNA of the CDR3 is TGTGCCAGCAGCTTCGGGACAGGGGGCGGTGAAAAACTGTTTTTT.

The rearrangement joins TRBV28 to TRBJ2-5, with D unclear. Deletions cut 1 base from V and 5 bases from J, with 11 bases between. The CDR3 consists of 14 residues. The germline V gene encodes CDR1 MDHEN and CDR2 SYDVKM. The CDR3 here is CASSLSLVGETQYF. In DNA, the CDR3 is TGTGCCAGCAGTTTATCCCTAGTAGGCGAGACCCAGTACTTC.

V is TRBV7-5 and J is TRBJ2-7; the table's D call TRBD2 went unverified against the DNA. TRBV7-5 represents a pseudogene. This CDR3 comprises 13 residues. CDR3 bases: TGTGTCAGAAGCAATACTAGTTCCTACGAGCAGTACTTC. It encodes CVRSNTSSYEQYF.

The chain couples TRBV5-4 to TRBJ2-5; D is ambiguous. There are 13 residues in the CDR3. Trimming shortened V by 3 bases and J by 2 bases, and 8 bases separated the two germline ends. Germline V CDR1 and CDR2: SGHNT, YYREEE (reference sequence). CDR3 nucleotide sequence: TGTGCCAGCAGCTCGCGCCTTCAAGAGACCCAGTACTTC. Translated, it gives CASSSRLQETQYF.

This rearrangement joins TRBV18 to TRBJ2-4, with 8 bases identical to TRBD1. J lost 10 bases, V lost 2 bases, and 7 bases had no gene match. The germline V gene has CDR1 KGHSH and CDR2 LQKENI. This CDR3 region has 14 residues. This CDR3 reads CASSPLGQEEIQYF. The CDR3 DNA is TGTGCCAGCTCACCATTGGGACAGGAAGAAATTCAGTACTTC.

The chain links TRBV6-5 to TRBJ2-2, with D possibly matching TRBD1 (6 bases). This CDR3 contains 13 residues. V was shortened by 6 bases and J by 6 bases, with 11 bases between the two germline ends. The V gene's germline CDR1 is MNHEY and CDR2 SVGAGI. CDR3 in DNA: TGTGCCAGCAGGCGGACAGTGGCCGGGGAGCTGTTTTTT. It codes for CASRRTVAGELFF.

The chain employs TRBV18 and TRBJ1-5, with 9 bases fitting TRBD1. Germline V gives CDR1 KGHSH, CDR2 LQKENI. The CDR3 is 16 amino acids. Trimming took 6 bases from V and 5 from J; bases not matched to a gene: 11. The CDR3, as DNA: TGTGCCAGCTCCACTCGACAGGGACAGGGACATCAGCCCCAGCATTTT. As protein: CASSTRQGQGHQPQHF.

The genes are TRBV5-4 and TRBJ1-1; D call uncertain. Trimming took off 0 bases at V and 3 bases at J, with 9 bases between the two ends. The germline gives CDR1 SGHNT, CDR2 YYREEE (reference sequence). The CDR3 consists of 14 residues. The CDR3 DNA reads as TGTGCCAGCAGCTTGGTTGTCGGGGACACTGAAGCTTTCTTT. Protein: CASSLVVGDTEAFF.

This chain links TRBV18 with TRBJ2-1; 14 bases align to TRBD2. The CDR3 is 20 residues long. CDR1 and CDR2 from the germline V gene are KGHSH and LQKENI. J was trimmed by 0 bases and V by 1 base; bases with no gene match: 8. CDR3 sequence (DNA): TGTGCCAGCTCACCACTTCCAGGGACTAGCGGGGGAAGCTCCTACAATGAGCAGTTCTTC. This sequence encodes CASSPLPGTSGGSSYNEQFF. Using reference TRBV18 and TRBJ2-1 for the parts outside the CDR3, the full variable domain is NAGVMQNPRHLVRRRGQEARLRCSPMKGHSHVYWYRQLPEEGLKFMVYLQKENIIDESGMPKERFSAEFPKEGPSILRIQQVVRGDSAAYFCASSPLPGTSGGSSYNEQFFGPGTRLTVL.

The rearrangement joins TRBV28 to TRBJ2-7; the match to TRBD2 covers 9 bases. Looked up from germline, CDR1 is MDHEN and CDR2 is SYDVKM. The J segment lost 2 bases and the V segment lost 7 bases, leaving 9 bases of the junction unmatched. The CDR3 runs 15 residues. CDR3: CASTRAGGDTYEQYF. In DNA form, the CDR3 reads TGTGCCAGCACCCGAGCGGGGGGCGATACCTACGAGCAGTACTTC.

The V gene is TRBV5-1, the J gene TRBJ1-2; TRBD1 aligns across 9 bases. The germline gives CDR1 SGHRS, CDR2 YFSETQ. The CDR3 length is 14 residues. V trimming: 0 bases; J trimming: 8 bases; junction bases outside the gene matches: 5. The CDR3 is CASSLGTGEKGYTF. CDR3 DNA: TGCGCCAGCAGCTTGGGGACAGGGGAGAAGGGCTACACCTTC.

The chain recombines TRBV7-9 with TRBJ1-1, with TRBD1 matching 9 bases. The CDR3 extends over 14 amino acids. V shed 5 bases and J 5 bases; nucleotides not matched to a gene: 6. In germline, CDR1 is SEHNR, CDR2 FQNEAQ (reference sequence). The CDR3 loop is CASSPDRGGTEAFF. CDR3 in DNA: TGTGCCAGCAGCCCGGACAGGGGAGGTACTGAAGCTTTCTTT.

This clone has a single count. This chain connects TRBV27 to TRBJ2-2; D might be TRBD2 (7 bases). This CDR3 comprises 19 residues. Germline values: CDR1 MNHEY, CDR2 SMNVEV (reference sequence). V gave up 0 bases and J gave up 0 bases, with 17 bases separating them. This chain's CDR3 is CASSLSRGGRGTNTGELFF. For the CDR3, the DNA is TGTGCCAGCAGTTTATCTCGAGGGGGGCGGGGGACGAACACCGGGGAGCTGTTTTTT.

The chain employs TRBV18 and TRBJ1-2; possibly TRBD1 for D (5 bases). Between the trimmed V and J ends, which lost 3 bases and 1 base, there was a span of 21 bases. Germline V gene lookup returns CDR1 KGHSH and CDR2 LQKENI. This CDR3 contains 18 residues. CDR3 bases: TGTGCCAGCTCACCGATGGGGCCAAATTTGAGCTATAACTATGGCTACACCTTC. It encodes CASSPMGPNLSYNYGYTF.

V and J are TRBV27 and TRBJ2-1, with D perhaps TRBD1 (8 bases). The germline V gene has CDR1 MNHEY and CDR2 SMNVEV (reference sequence). There are 14 residues in the CDR3. Trimming left V 4 bases short and J 10 bases short, with 17 bases between. The CDR3 coding sequence is TGTGCCAGCAGTTCTCACAGGGGGAGGGAGGAGCAGTTCTTC. Translation gives CASSSHRGREEQFF.

This chain joins TRBV4-1 and TRBJ2-3, with a weak D call TRBD2 (5 bases). Trimming pared 2 bases from V and 1 base from J, leaving 7 bases between. The CDR3 is 14 residues long. Germline assignment: CDR1 MGHRA and CDR2 YSYEKL. The CDR3 sequence is CASSQIGGTDTQYF. CDR3 coding DNA: TGCGCCAGCAGCCAAATCGGGGGCACAGATACGCAGTATTTT.

This chain joins TRBV30 and TRBJ2-2; 12 nucleotides line up with TRBD1. Germline V gives CDR1 GTSNPN, CDR2 SVGIG (reference sequence). Trimming at V came to 6 bases and at J to 6 bases, leaving 8 bases not matched to a gene. CDR3 length equals 15 residues. The CDR3 spells CACSTGTGGSGELFF. The CDR3 DNA reads as TGTGCCTGTTCCACAGGGACAGGGGGCTCCGGGGAGCTGTTTTTT.

This chain uses TRBV30 with TRBJ2-1; D remains unclear. This CDR3 is built from 11 residues. Trimming cost V 2 bases and J 9 bases, with 8 bases left between them. Germline lookup yields CDR1 GTSNPN and CDR2 SVGIG (reference sequence). The CDR3 here is CAWSNLGEQFF. DNA of the CDR3: TGTGCCTGGAGTAACCTCGGTGAGCAGTTCTTC. Full variable domain (missing parts from reference TRBV30 and TRBJ2-1): SQTIHQWPATLVQPVGSPLSLECTVEGTSNPNLYWYRQAAGRGLQLLFYSVGIGQISSEVPQNLSASRPQDRQFILSSKKLLLSDSGFYLCAWSNLGEQFFGPGTRLTVL.